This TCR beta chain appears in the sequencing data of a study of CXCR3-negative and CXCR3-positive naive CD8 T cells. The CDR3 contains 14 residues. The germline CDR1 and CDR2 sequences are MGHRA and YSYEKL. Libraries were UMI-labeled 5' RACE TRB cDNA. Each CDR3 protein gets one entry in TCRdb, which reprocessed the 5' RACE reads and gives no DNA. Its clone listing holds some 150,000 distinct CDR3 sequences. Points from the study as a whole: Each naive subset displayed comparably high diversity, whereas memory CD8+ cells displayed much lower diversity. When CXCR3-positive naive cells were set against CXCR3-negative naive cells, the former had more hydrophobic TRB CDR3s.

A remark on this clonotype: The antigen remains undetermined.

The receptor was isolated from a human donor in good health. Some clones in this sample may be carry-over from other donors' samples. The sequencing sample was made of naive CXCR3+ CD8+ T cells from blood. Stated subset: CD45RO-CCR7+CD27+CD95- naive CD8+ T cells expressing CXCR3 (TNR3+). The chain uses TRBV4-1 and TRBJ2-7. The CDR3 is CASSPPSSPYEQYF.